A selection of T cell receptor beta chains follows, all from one sample in a study of T cell repertoires in cytomegalovirus infection. MiXCR, applied by TCRdb to the reads, yields one record per CDR3 protein. This table holds a few hundred thousand distinct CDR3 sequences, 17% found once. Sequencing input: PBMCs. These receptors all come from a human donor in good health (CMV status not recorded). Some clones in this sample may be carry-over from other donors' samples. Both conserved end residues are part of each CDR3. Each record gives: clone size, D gene, J gene, V gene, CDR3 length, CDR3 protein, CDR3 DNA. The D gene is left open where the match is weak. Clone size is not always given. Where it is, it says once, few, many or a class for expanded clones.

clone size: many
D gene: TRBD1
J gene: TRBJ1-2
V gene: TRBV7-2
CDR3 length: 14
CDR3 protein: CASSPYGTDYGYTF
CDR3 DNA: TGTGCCAGCAGCCCATACGGGACAGACTATGGCTACACCTTC

clone size: few
D gene: NA
J gene: TRBJ2-3
V gene: TRBV28
CDR3 length: 15
CDR3 protein: CASSLMTETADTQYF
CDR3 DNA: TGTGCCAGCAGCCTAATGACGGAGACAGCGGATACGCAGTATTTT

clone size: once
D gene: NA
J gene: TRBJ1-1
V gene: TRBV5-1
CDR3 length: 14
CDR3 protein: CASSGDLASTEAFF
CDR3 DNA: TGCGCCAGCAGCGGGGATTTAGCGTCAACGGAAGCTTTCTTT

clone size: NA
D gene: NA
J gene: TRBJ2-3
V gene: TRBV20-1
CDR3 length: 13
CDR3 protein: CSARQGSTDTQYF
CDR3 DNA: TGCAGTGCTAGGCAGGGCTCCACAGATACGCAGTATTTT

clone size: many
D gene: NA
J gene: TRBJ1-2
V gene: TRBV7-9
CDR3 length: 13
CDR3 protein: CASSQDMGYGYTF
CDR3 DNA: TGTGCCAGCAGCCAAGACATGGGCTATGGCTACACCTTC

clone size: many
D gene: TRBD2
J gene: TRBJ2-2
V gene: TRBV4-1
CDR3 length: 21
CDR3 protein: CASSQKFGTSGTRPNTGELFF
CDR3 DNA: TGCGCCAGCAGCCAAAAGTTTGGGACTAGCGGGACTCGACCGAACACCGGGGAGCTGTTTTTT

clone size: NA
D gene: NA
J gene: TRBJ1-5
V gene: TRBV7-2
CDR3 length: 14
CDR3 protein: CASSFDGRNQPQHF
CDR3 DNA: TGTGCCAGCAGCTTTGACGGACGCAATCAGCCCCAGCATTTT

clone size: NA
D gene: NA
J gene: TRBJ2-5
V gene: TRBV15
CDR3 length: 13
CDR3 protein: CATSRQNQETQYF
CDR3 DNA: TGTGCCACCAGCAGACAGAACCAAGAGACCCAGTACTTC

clone size: NA
D gene: NA
J gene: TRBJ2-1
V gene: TRBV7-3
CDR3 length: 14
CDR3 protein: CASSPMRENNEQFF
CDR3 DNA: TGTGCCAGCAGCCCGATGAGGGAGAACAATGAGCAGTTCTTC

clone size: NA
D gene: TRBD1
J gene: TRBJ2-7
V gene: TRBV7-4
CDR3 length: 17
CDR3 protein: CASSPKDGQGAAYEQYF
CDR3 DNA: TGTGCCAGCAGCCCAAAGGACGGACAGGGGGCTGCCTACGAGCAGTACTTC

clone size: many
D gene: NA
J gene: TRBJ2-5
V gene: TRBV6-6
CDR3 length: 13
CDR3 protein: CASRGPAVETQYF
CDR3 DNA: TGTGCCAGCAGGGGACCAGCCGTGGAGACCCAGTACTTC

clone size: many
D gene: NA
J gene: TRBJ1-3
V gene: TRBV7-2
CDR3 length: 17
CDR3 protein: CASSLASPVVYGNTIYF
CDR3 DNA: TGTGCCAGCAGCTTAGCATCCCCGGTAGTCTACGGAAACACCATATATTTT

clone size: many
D gene: TRBD1
J gene: TRBJ2-5
V gene: TRBV24-1
CDR3 length: 13
CDR3 protein: CATSDLQGSDQYF
CDR3 DNA: TGTGCCACCAGTGATCTACAGGGGAGCGACCAGTACTTC

clone size: many
D gene: TRBD1
J gene: TRBJ2-1
V gene: TRBV7-6
CDR3 length: 13
CDR3 protein: CASSLGTGLTRFF
CDR3 DNA: TGTGCCAGCAGCTTAGGGACAGGGTTGACTAGGTTCTTC

clone size: few
D gene: NA
J gene: TRBJ2-7
V gene: TRBV7-9
CDR3 length: 13
CDR3 protein: CASSSAGPYEQYF
CDR3 DNA: TGTGCCAGCAGCTCTGCCGGACCTTACGAGCAGTACTTC

clone size: many
D gene: TRBD1
J gene: TRBJ1-5
V gene: TRBV12-3/TRBV12-4
CDR3 length: 17
CDR3 protein: CASRSGTGGDWNQPQHF
CDR3 DNA: TGTGCCAGCAGATCCGGGACAGGGGGCGATTGGAATCAGCCCCAGCATTTT

clone size: many
D gene: NA
J gene: TRBJ1-1
V gene: TRBV6-2/TRBV6-3
CDR3 length: 14
CDR3 protein: CASSYRDTWTEAFF
CDR3 DNA: TGTGCCAGCAGTTACCGGGACACTTGGACTGAAGCTTTCTTT

clone size: NA
D gene: NA
J gene: TRBJ1-3
V gene: TRBV20-1
CDR3 length: 14
CDR3 protein: CSASDDRSGNTIYF
CDR3 DNA: TGCAGTGCTAGTGACGACAGGTCTGGAAACACCATATATTTT

clone size: many
D gene: NA
J gene: TRBJ1-5
V gene: TRBV20-1
CDR3 length: 17
CDR3 protein: CSARGAGTPYSNQPQHF
CDR3 DNA: TGCAGTGCTAGGGGGGCAGGCACACCCTATAGCAATCAGCCCCAGCATTTT

clone size: few
D gene: TRBD2
J gene: TRBJ2-1
V gene: TRBV5-4
CDR3 length: 15
CDR3 protein: CASSPRLADFNEQFF
CDR3 DNA: TGTGCCAGCAGCCCTAGACTAGCGGACTTCAATGAGCAGTTCTTC

clone size: NA
D gene: TRBD2
J gene: TRBJ2-5
V gene: TRBV9
CDR3 length: 16
CDR3 protein: CASSVTTSGGSGAQYF
CDR3 DNA: TGTGCCAGCAGCGTAACGACTAGCGGGGGCTCCGGGGCCCAGTACTTC

clone size: many
D gene: NA
J gene: TRBJ1-1
V gene: TRBV7-9
CDR3 length: 16
CDR3 protein: CASSPQRRVGVTEAFF
CDR3 DNA: TGTGCCAGCAGCCCCCAGCGGCGGGTTGGGGTCACTGAAGCTTTCTTT

clone size: NA
D gene: NA
J gene: TRBJ2-5
V gene: TRBV18
CDR3 length: 14
CDR3 protein: CASSLTRGQETQYF
CDR3 DNA: TGTGCCAGCTCACTGACCCGGGGACAAGAGACCCAGTACTTC

clone size: few
D gene: NA
J gene: TRBJ1-1
V gene: TRBV19
CDR3 length: 13
CDR3 protein: CASQPVMNTEAFF
CDR3 DNA: TGTGCCAGTCAGCCGGTTATGAACACTGAAGCTTTCTTT

clone size: many
D gene: NA
J gene: TRBJ1-1
V gene: TRBV12-3/TRBV12-4
CDR3 length: 13
CDR3 protein: CASSRQKATEAFF
CDR3 DNA: TGTGCCAGCAGCCGACAGAAGGCGACTGAAGCTTTCTTT

clone size: NA
D gene: NA
J gene: TRBJ2-2
V gene: TRBV5-1
CDR3 length: 14
CDR3 protein: CASSLQGDTGELFF
CDR3 DNA: TGCGCCAGCAGCTTACAGGGAGACACCGGGGAGCTGTTTTTT

clone size: NA
D gene: NA
J gene: TRBJ2-7
V gene: TRBV4-1
CDR3 length: 12
CDR3 protein: CASSQEGVGQYF
CDR3 DNA: TGCGCCAGCAGCCAAGAGGGAGTAGGGCAGTACTTC

clone size: NA
D gene: NA
J gene: TRBJ2-3
V gene: TRBV10-3
CDR3 length: 16
CDR3 protein: CAISEQPASATDTQYF
CDR3 DNA: TGTGCCATCAGTGAGCAGCCAGCGTCGGCAACAGATACGCAGTATTTT

clone size: many
D gene: TRBD1
J gene: TRBJ1-1
V gene: TRBV27
CDR3 length: 15
CDR3 protein: CASSLIGTENTEAFF
CDR3 DNA: TGTGCCAGCAGTTTAATCGGGACAGAGAACACTGAAGCTTTCTTT

clone size: many
D gene: TRBD1
J gene: TRBJ1-3
V gene: TRBV7-2
CDR3 length: 14
CDR3 protein: CASSSGQPGNTIYF
CDR3 DNA: TGTGCCAGCAGCTCGGGACAGCCTGGAAACACCATATATTTT

clone size: NA
D gene: NA
J gene: TRBJ1-4
V gene: TRBV12-3/TRBV12-4
CDR3 length: 14
CDR3 protein: CASRDDRPREKLFF
CDR3 DNA: TGTGCCAGCAGAGACGACAGGCCGCGAGAAAAACTGTTTTTT

clone size: NA
D gene: NA
J gene: TRBJ2-7
V gene: TRBV5-1
CDR3 length: 15
CDR3 protein: CASSLGLGHSYEQYF
CDR3 DNA: TGCGCCAGCAGCTTGGGCCTGGGACACTCCTACGAGCAGTACTTC

clone size: few
D gene: NA
J gene: TRBJ1-2
V gene: TRBV28
CDR3 length: 12
CDR3 protein: CASRTTAPGYTF
CDR3 DNA: TGTGCCAGCAGGACGACTGCTCCTGGCTACACCTTC

clone size: NA
D gene: NA
J gene: TRBJ1-5
V gene: TRBV2
CDR3 length: 13
CDR3 protein: CASSVFENQPQHF
CDR3 DNA: TGTGCCAGCAGTGTATTTGAGAATCAGCCCCAGCATTTT

clone size: NA
D gene: NA
J gene: TRBJ2-7
V gene: TRBV29-1
CDR3 length: 11
CDR3 protein: CSVVRDYEQYF
CDR3 DNA: TGCAGCGTTGTCCGGGACTACGAGCAGTACTTC

clone size: few
D gene: TRBD1
J gene: TRBJ2-1
V gene: TRBV7-6
CDR3 length: 15
CDR3 protein: CASSFPETGNNEQFF
CDR3 DNA: TGTGCCAGCAGCTTTCCGGAGACAGGGAACAATGAGCAGTTCTTC

clone size: many
D gene: NA
J gene: TRBJ2-2
V gene: TRBV6-4
CDR3 length: 12
CDR3 protein: CASSDILGELFF
CDR3 DNA: TGTGCCAGCAGTGATATTCTCGGGGAGCTGTTTTTT

clone size: NA
D gene: NA
J gene: TRBJ2-7
V gene: TRBV20-1
CDR3 length: 14
CDR3 protein: CSARDGLISYEQYF
CDR3 DNA: TGCAGTGCTAGAGATGGGCTAATCTCCTACGAGCAGTACTTC

clone size: NA
D gene: TRBD1
J gene: TRBJ1-2
V gene: TRBV18
CDR3 length: 16
CDR3 protein: CASSPRDRGTYYGYTF
CDR3 DNA: TGTGCCAGCTCACCCCGGGACAGGGGTACTTACTATGGCTACACCTTC

clone size: NA
D gene: NA
J gene: TRBJ2-5
V gene: TRBV20-1
CDR3 length: 14
CDR3 protein: CSARDRTDWETQYF
CDR3 DNA: TGCAGTGCTAGAGATCGGACGGACTGGGAGACCCAGTACTTC

clone size: many
D gene: NA
J gene: TRBJ1-1
V gene: TRBV6-2/TRBV6-3
CDR3 length: 15
CDR3 protein: CATQRRGGLNTEAFF
CDR3 DNA: TGTGCCACCCAGAGGAGGGGGGGTTTGAACACTGAAGCTTTCTTT

clone size: NA
D gene: TRBD1
J gene: TRBJ1-1
V gene: TRBV12-3/TRBV12-4
CDR3 length: 16
CDR3 protein: CASSTLDRGLGTEAFF
CDR3 DNA: TGTGCCAGCAGTACCCTGGACAGGGGGCTGGGCACTGAAGCTTTCTTT

clone size: few
D gene: NA
J gene: TRBJ2-2
V gene: TRBV7-2
CDR3 length: 14
CDR3 protein: CASRSRGNTGELFF
CDR3 DNA: TGTGCCAGCAGGTCGCGGGGGAACACCGGGGAGCTGTTTTTT

clone size: many
D gene: NA
J gene: TRBJ2-2
V gene: TRBV7-2
CDR3 length: 17
CDR3 protein: CASSPPERGAYTGELFF
CDR3 DNA: TGTGCCAGCAGCCCGCCCGAACGGGGGGCTTACACCGGGGAGCTGTTTTTT

clone size: few
D gene: TRBD1
J gene: TRBJ2-2
V gene: TRBV24-1
CDR3 length: 22
CDR3 protein: CATSDLNGPWTRDRRNTGELFF
CDR3 DNA: TGTGCCACCAGTGATTTGAACGGACCGTGGACCCGGGACAGGCGTAACACCGGGGAGCTGTTTTTT

clone size: many
D gene: NA
J gene: TRBJ2-7
V gene: TRBV11-2
CDR3 length: 12
CDR3 protein: CASSEQGYEQYF
CDR3 DNA: TGTGCCAGCAGTGAACAGGGCTACGAGCAGTACTTC

clone size: NA
D gene: NA
J gene: TRBJ1-1
V gene: TRBV20-1
CDR3 length: 15
CDR3 protein: CSARGQTQWNTEAFF
CDR3 DNA: TGCAGTGCTAGAGGGCAGACTCAATGGAACACTGAAGCTTTCTTT

clone size: NA
D gene: NA
J gene: TRBJ1-2
V gene: TRBV3-1
CDR3 length: 16
CDR3 protein: CASSQQPNVGGEGYTF
CDR3 DNA: TGTGCCAGCAGCCAACAGCCGAACGTCGGGGGCGAAGGCTACACCTTC

clone size: NA
D gene: NA
J gene: TRBJ1-4
V gene: TRBV7-9
CDR3 length: 15
CDR3 protein: CASSLMTGTNEKLFF
CDR3 DNA: TGTGCCAGCAGTCTTATGACGGGGACTAATGAAAAACTGTTTTTT

clone size: many
D gene: TRBD1
J gene: TRBJ1-1
V gene: TRBV12-3/TRBV12-4
CDR3 length: 14
CDR3 protein: CASSLSGTGGKAFF
CDR3 DNA: TGTGCCAGCAGTCTGTCCGGGACAGGGGGTAAAGCTTTCTTT

clone size: few
D gene: NA
J gene: TRBJ2-5
V gene: TRBV12-3/TRBV12-4
CDR3 length: 14
CDR3 protein: CASSRPDSQETQYF
CDR3 DNA: TGTGCCAGCAGCCGCCCGGACAGCCAAGAGACCCAGTACTTC

clone size: many
D gene: TRBD2
J gene: TRBJ2-3
V gene: TRBV11-2
CDR3 length: 16
CDR3 protein: CASSPLAGGRRDTQYF
CDR3 DNA: TGTGCCAGCAGTCCCCTCGCGGGGGGGCGAAGAGATACGCAGTATTTT

clone size: NA
D gene: NA
J gene: TRBJ1-1
V gene: TRBV28
CDR3 length: 13
CDR3 protein: CASSSHTNTEAFF
CDR3 DNA: TGTGCCAGCAGTTCTCACACGAACACTGAAGCTTTCTTT